The 3 T cell receptor beta chains given below trace back to one sample, sequenced in a study of cytomegalovirus exposure and HLA in healthy donors. PCR involved 60 Vbeta and 13 Jbeta primers. Clones were sequenced by immunoSEQ multiplex PCR, and TCRdb holds only the in-frame ones, with some missing. The repertoire holds roughly 200,000 clones, approximately 87% seen once, with roughly 1.3% in the top ten. The source material was PBMCs. Receptors were obtained from a man in his thirties or forties in good health and CMV-seronegative.

In nucleotides, the CDR3 is TGTGCCAGCAGCGAAAAGACAGGGGGAGGCTACGGCAATGAGCAGTTCTTC. Its translation: CASSEKTGGGYGNEQFF. The gene calls are TRBV7-9 and TRBJ2-1, with TRBD1 matching 9 bases. The CDR3 spans 17 residues. V was pared by 5 bases and J by 6 bases, with 14 bases of the junction left unmatched. Looked up from germline, CDR1 is SEHNR and CDR2 is FQNEAQ (reference sequence).

The rearrangement links TRBV27 to TRBJ1-1; D unresolved. The V end was cut by 4 bases, the J end by 1 base, with 16 bases between. The CDR3 length is 16 residues. Germline CDR1 reads MNHEY; CDR2 reads SMNVEV (reference sequence). CDR3 protein: CASSSYSINSNTEAFF. The CDR3, as DNA: TGTGCCAGCAGTTCGTACAGCATAAATTCGAACACTGAAGCTTTCTTT.

J is TRBJ2-1 and V is TRBV27; TRBD2 is a possible D gene (5 bases). The CDR3 length is 17 residues. Germline V gene sequence: CDR1 MNHEY, CDR2 SMNVEV (reference sequence). With 4 bases removed from V and 0 bases from J, the gap between germline ends came to 16 bases. CDR3 sequence: CASSSNAWRPSYNEQFF. The CDR3 DNA reads TGTGCCAGCAGTTCCAACGCGTGGAGGCCCTCCTACAATGAGCAGTTCTTC.